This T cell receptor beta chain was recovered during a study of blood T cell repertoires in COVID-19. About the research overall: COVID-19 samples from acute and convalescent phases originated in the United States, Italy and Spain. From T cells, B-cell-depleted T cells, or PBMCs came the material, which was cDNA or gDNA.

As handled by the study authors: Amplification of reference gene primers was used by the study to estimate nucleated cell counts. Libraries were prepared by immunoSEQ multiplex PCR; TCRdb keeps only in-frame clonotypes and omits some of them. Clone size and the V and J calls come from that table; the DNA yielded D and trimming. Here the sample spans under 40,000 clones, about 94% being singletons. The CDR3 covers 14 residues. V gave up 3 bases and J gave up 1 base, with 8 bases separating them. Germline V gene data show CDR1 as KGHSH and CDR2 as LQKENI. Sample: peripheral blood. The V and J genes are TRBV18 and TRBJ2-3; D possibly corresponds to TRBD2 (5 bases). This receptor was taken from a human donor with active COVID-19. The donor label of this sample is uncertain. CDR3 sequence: CASSPASRTDTQYF. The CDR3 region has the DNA TGTGCCAGCTCACCGGCTAGCCGCACAGATACGCAGTATTTT. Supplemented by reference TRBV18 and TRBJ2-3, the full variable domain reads NAGVMQNPRHLVRRRGQEARLRCSPMKGHSHVYWYRQLPEEGLKFMVYLQKENIIDESGMPKERFSAEFPKEGPSILRIQQVVRGDSAAYFCASSPASRTDTQYFGPGTRLTVL.